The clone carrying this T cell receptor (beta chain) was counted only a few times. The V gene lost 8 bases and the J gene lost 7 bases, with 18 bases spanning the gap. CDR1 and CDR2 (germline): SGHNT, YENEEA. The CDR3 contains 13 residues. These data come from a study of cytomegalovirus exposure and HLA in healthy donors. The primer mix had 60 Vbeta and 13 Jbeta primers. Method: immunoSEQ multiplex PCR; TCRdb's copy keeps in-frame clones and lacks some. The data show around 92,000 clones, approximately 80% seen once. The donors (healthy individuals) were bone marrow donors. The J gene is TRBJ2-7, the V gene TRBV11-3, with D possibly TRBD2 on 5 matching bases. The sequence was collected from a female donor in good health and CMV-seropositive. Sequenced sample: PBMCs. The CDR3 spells CASSERSPGEQYF. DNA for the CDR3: TGTGCCAGCTCCGAGCGGTCCCCTGGGGAGCAGTACTTC. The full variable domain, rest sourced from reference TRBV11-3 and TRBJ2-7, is EAGVVQSPRYKIIEKKQPVAFWCNPISGHNTLYWYLQNLGQGPELLIRYENEEAVDDSQLPKDRFSAERLKGVDSTLKIQPAELGDSAVYLCASSERSPGEQYFGPGTRLTVT.